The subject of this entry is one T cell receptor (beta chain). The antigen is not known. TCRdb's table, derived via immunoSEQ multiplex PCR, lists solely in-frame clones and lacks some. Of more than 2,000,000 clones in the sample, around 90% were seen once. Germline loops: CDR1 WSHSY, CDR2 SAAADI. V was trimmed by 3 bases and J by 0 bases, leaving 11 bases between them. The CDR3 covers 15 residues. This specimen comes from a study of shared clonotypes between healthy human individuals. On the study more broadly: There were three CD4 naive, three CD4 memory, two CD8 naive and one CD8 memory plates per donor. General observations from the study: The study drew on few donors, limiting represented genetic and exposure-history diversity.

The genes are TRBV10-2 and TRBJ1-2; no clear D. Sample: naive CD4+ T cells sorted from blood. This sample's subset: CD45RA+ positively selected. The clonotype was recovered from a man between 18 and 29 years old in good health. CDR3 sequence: CASSDLNAPNYGYTF. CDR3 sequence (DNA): TGCGCCAGCAGTGACTTGAACGCCCCTAACTATGGCTACACCTTC.